This entry describes one T cell receptor beta chain. The V and J ends lost 7 bases and 7 bases, in that order; junction bases with no gene match: 11. The CDR3 totals 15 residues. The germline gives CDR1 SNHLY, CDR2 FYNNEI. Preparation of the TCRbeta library used unique molecular identifiers. Each CDR3 protein gets one entry after TCRdb re-called the PCR reads with MiXCR. The sample lists fewer than 90,000 distinct CDR3 sequences; about 6.7% were seen once. This sample was taken from a study of T-cell reconstitution after alpha-beta-depleted transplantation in children. The J gene is TRBJ2-4, the V gene TRBV2; 9 bases fit TRBD1. Sample: PBMCs from the stem cell graft donor, taken from the stem cell graft. The TCR was taken from a human donor who donated a stem cell graft to a child with acute lymphoblastic leukemia. Here the CDR3 reads CASNYPDRGRNIQYF. The CDR3, as DNA: TGTGCCAGCAACTACCCGGACAGGGGACGGAACATTCAGTACTTC.